The present entry profiles one T cell receptor (beta chain) with its context. This receptor's antigen is unknown. Nothing much larger sits one base from this clone, and base qualities are not available. Trimming leaves V shorter by 5 bases and J shorter by 8 bases, with the junction holding 8 bases beyond the gene matches. The CDR3 runs 13 residues from the cysteine to the phenylalanine. CDR3 DNA is the only sequence kept; it has 39 bases, read in frame from the first base. The germline V gene (reference sequence) yields SEHNR for CDR1 and FQNEAQ for CDR2. The method behind the library was RT-PCR. Instrument on record: Illumina HiSeq 2500. Using fastp trimming at Q25 and MiXCR clonotype assembly, TCRdb reanalyzed the public sequencing data and kept in-frame beta chains. Rows with a matching CDR3 protein are joined into one entry that keeps the most common DNA and genes. The sample has a few hundred thousand distinct CDR3 sequences on record, roughly 7.6% of them singletons. 10% to 15% of the sample comes from the top ten.

The sample belongs to a study of response to subunit inactivated influenza vaccine (dated by TCRdb to between 2018 and 2020). Notes on the research overall: Deep quantitative T cell receptor repertoire profiling was used in the study to track responses to a trivalent subunit inactivated influenza vaccine.

Results the study describes overall, beyond this receptor: According to the authors, only a limited number of new T cells may be recruited by each seasonal influenza vaccination.

The chain links TRBV7-9 with TRBJ1-2, with 7 middle bases fitting TRBD1. The clonotype originates from a man aged 50 to 69 who received an inactivated influenza vaccine. Donor details come from another sample of the same person, matched by shared clones. Sequences were derived from PBMCs from blood, sampled around 25 months after vaccination. In nucleotides, the sequence is TGTGCCAGCAGCGAGCCGGGACAGTACGGCTACACCTTC. Translated, this gives CASSEPGQYGYTF.